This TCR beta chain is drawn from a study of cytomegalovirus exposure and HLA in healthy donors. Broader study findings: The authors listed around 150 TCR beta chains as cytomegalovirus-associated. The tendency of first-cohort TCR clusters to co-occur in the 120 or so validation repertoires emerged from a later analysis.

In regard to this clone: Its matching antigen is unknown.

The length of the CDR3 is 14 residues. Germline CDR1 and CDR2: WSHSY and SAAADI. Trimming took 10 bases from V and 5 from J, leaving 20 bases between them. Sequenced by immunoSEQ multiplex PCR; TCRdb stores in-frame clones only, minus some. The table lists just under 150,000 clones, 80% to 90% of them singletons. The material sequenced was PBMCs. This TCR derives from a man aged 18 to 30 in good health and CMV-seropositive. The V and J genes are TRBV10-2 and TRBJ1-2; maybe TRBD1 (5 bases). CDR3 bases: TGCGCCACTACCAGGCCTCCAGGGAATTATGGCTACACCTTC. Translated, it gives CATTRPPGNYGYTF.